This T cell receptor beta chain was profiled in a study of blood T cell repertoires in COVID-19. About the research overall: There were acute and convalescent COVID-19 samples, and they came from the United States, Italy and Spain. T cells, B-cell-depleted T cells, or PBMCs provided the cDNA or gDNA that served as material.

In the original workflow: Amplified reference gene primers provided the basis for estimating nucleated cell counts. Profiling relied on immunoSEQ multiplex PCR, and the TCRdb table lists in-frame clones only, not all of them. The D gene and trimming were derived from the DNA, and the V and J assignments and clone size from that table. Of about 280,000 clones in the sample, roughly 88% were seen once. After removal of 6 bases from V and 9 bases from J, the junction contained 8 bases not matched to a gene. The CDR3 is 13 amino acids. Looked up from germline, CDR1 is SNHLY and CDR2 is FYNNEI. The sequencing sample was made of peripheral blood. The chain couples TRBV2 to TRBJ1-5; 7 nucleotides align to TRBD1. The sequence came from a woman between 65 and 79 years old with acute or convalescent COVID-19. The CDR3, as DNA: TGTGCCAGCAGCGACAGGGCTTTAAGGCCCCAGCATTTT. Translating it yields CASSDRALRPQHF.